This T cell receptor beta chain was retrieved from a study of cytomegalovirus exposure and HLA in healthy donors. In regard to this clone: The antigen remains undetermined.

Healthy people donating bone marrow made up the donors. Notes on the study in general: The analysis excluded some indistinguishable V segments, including TRBV6-2 and TRBV6-3. In a later analysis, HLA-C alleles had the fewest associated TCRs, DRB1 alleles the most. Usually a TCR sequence was rare, but some public TCRs were found in many donors.

PCR was performed using 60 Vbeta and 13 Jbeta primers. The assay was immunoSEQ multiplex PCR, and TCRdb's table has in-frame clones only and misses some. Among tens of thousands of clones, 70% to 80% were seen once, and the ten largest hold about 51%. The CDR3 runs 16 residues. Germline CDR1 reads MRHNA; CDR2 reads SNTAGT. Trimming cost V 0 bases and J 2 bases; bases outside gene matches: 2. Sequencing was carried out using PBMCs. The sequence was obtained from a man aged 50 to 59 in good health and CMV-seropositive. This chain links TRBV6-4 with TRBJ2-1; 9 bases are shared with TRBD2. This CDR3 is CASSDSLAGPYNEQFF. CDR3 coding DNA: TGTGCCAGCAGTGACTCACTAGCGGGCCCCTACAATGAGCAGTTCTTC.